This is a list of T cell receptor beta chains from one sample in a study of blood T cells in healthy people across ages. TCRdb re-derived calls from the 5' RACE reads in MiXCR, one entry per CDR3 protein. The sample carries 1,500,000 or so distinct CDR3 sequences, roughly two fifths recorded once. Sequencing input: blood. These receptors were obtained from a woman between 18 and 29 years old in good health. CDR3s include the opening cysteine and the closing phenylalanine or tryptophan. Each record gives: CDR3 protein, CDR3 DNA, clone size, D gene, J gene, V gene. The D gene is left open where the match is weak. A row's size may be missing; if present it is once, few, many or a size class.

CDR3: CASSSSSGATGYTF
DNA: TGTGCCAGCAGCTCATCCTCAGGGGCGACCGGCTACACCTTC
size: few
D: -
J: TRBJ1-2
V: TRBV7-2

CDR3: CASSPGASYNEQYF
DNA: TGTGCCAGCAGCCCAGGGGCTTCCTACAATGAGCAGTACTTC
size: -
D: -
J: TRBJ2-7
V: TRBV3-1

CDR3: CASSPILAGGYEQYF
DNA: TGTGCCAGCAGTCCTATACTAGCGGGGGGCTACGAGCAGTACTTC
size: -
D: TRBD2
J: TRBJ2-7
V: TRBV12-3/TRBV12-4

CDR3: CAVSELGNYGYTF
DNA: TGTGCCGTCAGTGAGCTGGGTAACTATGGCTACACCTTC
size: -
D: -
J: TRBJ1-2
V: TRBV10-3

CDR3: CAGSVVATGADTQYF
DNA: TGTGCCGGCAGCGTAGTAGCCACTGGGGCAGATACGCAGTATTTT
size: -
D: -
J: TRBJ2-3
V: TRBV9

CDR3: CASSLGLLGPSGLSYGYTF
DNA: TGTGCCAGCAGCTTAGGCCTCCTAGGGCCATCCGGGTTATCCTATGGCTACACCTTC
size: few
D: -
J: TRBJ1-2
V: TRBV7-9

CDR3: CASSKPQTATYEQYF
DNA: TGTGCCAGCAGCAAACCCCAGACGGCGACCTACGAGCAGTACTTC
size: few
D: -
J: TRBJ2-7
V: TRBV21-1

CDR3: CSATAGTGAIGANVLTF
DNA: TGCAGTGCTACCGCTGGGACAGGGGCTATTGGGGCCAACGTCCTGACTTTC
size: once
D: TRBD1
J: TRBJ2-6
V: TRBV20-1

CDR3: CSVAGTGNGYTF
DNA: TGCAGCGTTGCCGGGACAGGGAATGGCTACACCTTC
size: -
D: TRBD1
J: TRBJ1-2
V: TRBV29-1

CDR3: CASSRDRIFGYTF
DNA: TGTGCCAGCTCCCGGGACAGAATATTCGGCTACACCTTC
size: -
D: TRBD1
J: TRBJ1-2
V: TRBV18

CDR3: CASSYGLCEQYF
DNA: TGTGCCAGCAGTTACGGGCTTTGCGAGCAGTACTTC
size: -
D: -
J: TRBJ2-7
V: TRBV6-2/TRBV6-3

CDR3: CASRPGHWVYNEQFF
DNA: TGTGCCAGCAGGCCGGGACACTGGGTCTACAATGAGCAGTTCTTC
size: once
D: -
J: TRBJ2-1
V: TRBV25-1

CDR3: CSAPPGLAGGLGETQYF
DNA: TGCAGTGCCCCCCCTGGACTAGCGGGGGGGCTCGGTGAGACCCAGTACTTC
size: -
D: TRBD2
J: TRBJ2-5
V: TRBV20-1